These 9 T cell receptor beta chains share one sample of origin, sequenced in a study of T cell repertoires in cytomegalovirus infection. Antigens of these TCRs are unknown. A single record per CDR3 protein comes from TCRdb applying MiXCR to the reads. Seen here are roughly 700,000 distinct CDR3 sequences, roughly a third observed once, and the top ten hold around a sixth. Material: cultured PBMCs, obtained from culture after CMV antigen stimulation. The origin of the receptors is a human donor in good health (CMV status not recorded). Some clones in this sample may be carry-over from other donors' samples.

To note about this clonotype: One end of the junction is discordant with germline, which a read error may explain. The chain links TRBV4-1 to TRBJ1-2, with a possible D match to TRBD1 (5 bases). CDR1 and CDR2 from the germline V gene are MGHRA and YSYEKL. The CDR3 spans 15 residues. The CDR3 protein is CASRQIGGLNYGYTF. The CDR3 bases are TGCGCCAGCCGCCAGATCGGGGGGTTAAACTATGGCTACACCTTC.

Concerning this clonotype itself: One end of the junction is discordant with germline, which a read error may explain. V usage is TRBV5-3 and J usage is TRBJ2-7; maybe TRBD2 (5 bases). TRBV5-3 is classed as an ORF, of uncertain function. This CDR3 spans 16 amino acids. The CDR3 DNA is TGTGCCAGCAGCTTGGCGAGCGGTGGTAGTGTCTACGAGCAGTACTTC. This gives the protein CASSLASGGSVYEQYF.

The chain is built from TRBV7-2 and TRBJ1-1; TRBD1 is a possible D gene (6 bases). The CDR3 runs 16 residues. V lost 5 bases, J lost 3 bases, and 19 bases lay in between. Germline lookup yields CDR1 SGHTA and CDR2 FQGNSA. The CDR3 bases are TGTGCCAGCAGCGTCTCTGGGACATATTTGCACACTGAAGCTTTCTTT. It encodes CASSVSGTYLHTEAFF.

In regard to this clonotype: This may be a read error, as it is one base from a much larger clone. The genes are TRBV7-2 and TRBJ2-3, with D possibly TRBD2 on 6 matching bases. The CDR3 spans 15 residues. Germline-derived CDR1 and CDR2 are SGHTA and FQGNSA. DNA for the CDR3: TGTGCCAACAGCCCCTCATGGGGGGTCGGAGATACGCAGTATTTT. Its protein is CANSPSWGVGDTQYF. Based on the CDR3 plus reference TRBV7-2 and TRBJ2-3, the full variable domain is GAGVSQSPSNKVTEKGKDVELRCDPISGHTALYWYRQSLGQGLEFLIYFQGNSAPDKSGLPSDRFSAERTGGSVSTLTIQRTQQEDSAVYLCANSPSWGVGDTQYFGPGTRLTVL.

The table lists this clonotype with a few counts. This chain joins TRBV28 and TRBJ1-5; the match to TRBD1 covers 10 bases. V dropped 5 bases and J dropped 0; count of bases not matched to a gene: 7. Germline values: CDR1 MDHEN, CDR2 SYDVKM. The CDR3 covers 17 residues. CDR3 sequence reads: CASSPRDRGYSNQPQHF. As DNA, the CDR3 is TGTGCCAGCAGTCCACGGGACAGGGGTTATAGCAATCAGCCCCAGCATTTT.

This chain joins TRBV6-2 or TRBV6-3 and TRBJ2-1; either TRBD1 or TRBD2 may supply D (5 bases each). Germline V gene sequence: CDR1 MNHEY, CDR2 SVGEGT. The CDR3 length is 13 residues. V lost 8 bases and J 6 bases, leaving 14 bases between the germline ends. CDR3 DNA sequence: TGTGCCAGCGGGGGTCGGTCCCCCAATGAGCAGTTCTTC. It yields the protein CASGGRSPNEQFF.

The chain joins TRBV4-3 to TRBJ2-7; 9 positions agree with TRBD1. After removal of 0 bases from V and 6 bases from J, the junction contained 6 bases not matched to a gene. Germline-derived CDR1 and CDR2 are LGHNA and YSLEER. CDR3 length: 15 residues. CDR3 bases: TGCGCCAGCAGCCAAGATGGCGGGACAGGGAGCGAGCAGTACTTC. This sequence encodes CASSQDGGTGSEQYF.

This clonotype was seen many times. The rearrangement joins TRBV7-2 to TRBJ2-1, with 10 bases identical to TRBD2. V lost 2 bases and J lost 10; bases outside the gene matches: 11. The CDR3 loop spans 16 amino acids. CDR1 is SGHTA and CDR2 is FQGNSA in the germline V gene. The DNA for the CDR3 is TGTGCCAGCAGCTTAAGCCGAAGTAGCGGGAGGCAGGAGCAGTTCTTC. It translates to CASSLSRSSGRQEQFF. The whole variable domain, filled in from reference TRBV7-2 and TRBJ2-1, reads GAGVSQSPSNKVTEKGKDVELRCDPISGHTALYWYRQSLGQGLEFLIYFQGNSAPDKSGLPSDRFSAERTGGSVSTLTIQRTQQEDSAVYLCASSLSRSSGRQEQFFGPGTRLTVL.

This clonotype showed up just a few times. The chain couples TRBV7-2 to TRBJ1-2, with D unresolved. Germline CDR1 reads SGHTA; CDR2 reads FQGNSA. Trimming left V 5 bases short and J 3 bases short, with 10 bases between. The CDR3 is made up of 13 amino acids. CDR3 sequence: CASSAGSHYGYTF. The CDR3 DNA follows: TGTGCCAGCAGCGCCGGCAGTCACTATGGCTACACCTTC.